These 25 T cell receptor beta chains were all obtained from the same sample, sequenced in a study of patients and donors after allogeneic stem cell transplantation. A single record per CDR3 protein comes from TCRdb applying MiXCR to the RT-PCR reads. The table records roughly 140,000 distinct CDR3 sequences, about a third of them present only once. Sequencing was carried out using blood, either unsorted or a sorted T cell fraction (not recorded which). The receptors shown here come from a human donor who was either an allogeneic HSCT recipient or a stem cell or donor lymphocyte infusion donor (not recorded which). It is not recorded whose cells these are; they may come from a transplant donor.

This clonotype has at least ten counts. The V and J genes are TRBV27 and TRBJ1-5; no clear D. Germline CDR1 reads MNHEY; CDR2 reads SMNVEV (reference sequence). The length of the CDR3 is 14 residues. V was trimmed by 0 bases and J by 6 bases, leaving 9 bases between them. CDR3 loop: CASSLSGGSQPQHF. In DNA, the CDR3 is TGTGCCAGCAGTTTATCCGGAGGGTCTCAGCCCCAGCATTTT.

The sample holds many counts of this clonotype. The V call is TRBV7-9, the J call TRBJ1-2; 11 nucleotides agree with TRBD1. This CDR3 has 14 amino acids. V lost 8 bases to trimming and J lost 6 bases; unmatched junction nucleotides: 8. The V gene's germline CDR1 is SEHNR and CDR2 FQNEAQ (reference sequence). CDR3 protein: CASFRTGGGDGYTF. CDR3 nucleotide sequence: TGTGCCAGCTTTCGGACAGGGGGCGGGGATGGCTACACCTTC.

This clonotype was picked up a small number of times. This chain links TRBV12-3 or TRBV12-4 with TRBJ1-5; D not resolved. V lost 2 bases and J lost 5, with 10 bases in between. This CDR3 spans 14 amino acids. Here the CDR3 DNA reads TGTGCCAGCAGTTTATTAAAGCATGATCAGCCCCAGCATTTT. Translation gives CASSLLKHDQPQHF.

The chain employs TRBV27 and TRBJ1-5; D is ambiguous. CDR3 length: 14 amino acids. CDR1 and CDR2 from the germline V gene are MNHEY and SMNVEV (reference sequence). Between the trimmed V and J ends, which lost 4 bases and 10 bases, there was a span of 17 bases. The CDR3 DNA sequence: TGTGCCAGCAGTTCAAGACCAGACACAGAACCCCAGCATTTT. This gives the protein CASSSRPDTEPQHF.

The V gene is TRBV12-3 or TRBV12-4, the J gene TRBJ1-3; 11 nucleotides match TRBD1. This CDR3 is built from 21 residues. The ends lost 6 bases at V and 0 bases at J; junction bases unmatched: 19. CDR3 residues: CASSPHDRDRGSLASGNTIYF. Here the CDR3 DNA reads TGTGCCAGCAGCCCTCATGACCGGGACAGGGGGAGTTTGGCCTCTGGAAACACCATATATTTT.

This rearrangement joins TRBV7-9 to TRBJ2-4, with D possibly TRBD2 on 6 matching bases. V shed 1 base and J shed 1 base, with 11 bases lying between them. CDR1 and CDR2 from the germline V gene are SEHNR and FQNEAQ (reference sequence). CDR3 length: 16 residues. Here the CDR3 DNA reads TGTGCCAGCAGCTTAGACAGGAGGGAGGCCAAAAACATTCAGTACTTC. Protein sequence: CASSLDRREAKNIQYF.

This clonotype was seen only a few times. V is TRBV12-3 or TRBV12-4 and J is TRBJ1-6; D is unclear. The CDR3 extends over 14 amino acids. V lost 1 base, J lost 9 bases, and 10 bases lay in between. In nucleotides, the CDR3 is TGTGCCAGCAGTTTAGGCCTTTTGAGTTCACCCCTCCACTTT. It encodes CASSLGLLSSPLHF.

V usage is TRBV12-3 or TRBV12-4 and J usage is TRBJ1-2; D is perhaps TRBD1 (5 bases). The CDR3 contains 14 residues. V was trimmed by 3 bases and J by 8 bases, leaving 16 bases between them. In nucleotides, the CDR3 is TGTGCCAGCAGTTTTGCAGGGCAGGCGACCGGCTACACCTTC. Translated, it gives CASSFAGQATGYTF.

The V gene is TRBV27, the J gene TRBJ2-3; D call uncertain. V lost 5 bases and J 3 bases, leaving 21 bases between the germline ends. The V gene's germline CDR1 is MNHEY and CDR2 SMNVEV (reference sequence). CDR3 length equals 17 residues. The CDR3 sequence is CASSPPFLELGTDTQYF. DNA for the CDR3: TGTGCCAGCAGTCCCCCATTCCTAGAGTTAGGTACAGATACGCAGTATTTT.

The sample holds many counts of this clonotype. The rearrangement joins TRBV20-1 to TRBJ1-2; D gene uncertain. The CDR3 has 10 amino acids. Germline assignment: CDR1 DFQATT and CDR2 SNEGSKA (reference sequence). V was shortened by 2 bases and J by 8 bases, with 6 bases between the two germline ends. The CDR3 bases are TGCAGTGCTAGAATGGGGGGCTACACCTTC. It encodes CSARMGGYTF.

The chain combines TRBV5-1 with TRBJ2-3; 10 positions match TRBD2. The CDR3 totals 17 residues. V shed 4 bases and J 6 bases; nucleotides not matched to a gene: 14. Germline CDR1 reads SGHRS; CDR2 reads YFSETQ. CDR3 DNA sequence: TGCGCCAGCAGCCTCTGGACACTAGCGGGGAGAGAGGATACGCAGTATTTT. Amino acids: CASSLWTLAGREDTQYF. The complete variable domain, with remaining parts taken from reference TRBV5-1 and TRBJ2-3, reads KAGVTQTPRYLIKTRGQQVTLSCSPISGHRSVSWYQQTPGQGLQFLFEYFSETQRNKGNFPGRFSGRQFSNSRSEMNVSTLELGDSALYLCASSLWTLAGREDTQYFGPGTRLTVL.

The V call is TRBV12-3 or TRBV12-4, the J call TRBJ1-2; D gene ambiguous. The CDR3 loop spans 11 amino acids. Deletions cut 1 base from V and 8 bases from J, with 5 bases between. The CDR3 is CASSLGKGYTF. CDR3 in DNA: TGTGCCAGCAGTTTAGGGAAGGGCTACACCTTC.

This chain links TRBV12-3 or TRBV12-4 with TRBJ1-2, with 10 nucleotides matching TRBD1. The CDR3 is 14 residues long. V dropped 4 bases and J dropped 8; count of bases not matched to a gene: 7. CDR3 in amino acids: CASSSAGTGAGYTF. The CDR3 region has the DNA TGTGCCAGCAGTTCTGCCGGGACAGGGGCCGGCTACACCTTC.

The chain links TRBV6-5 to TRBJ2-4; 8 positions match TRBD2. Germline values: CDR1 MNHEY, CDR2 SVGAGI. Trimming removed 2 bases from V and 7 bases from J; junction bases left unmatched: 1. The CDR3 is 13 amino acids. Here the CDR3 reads CASSYRGGNIQYF. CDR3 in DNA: TGTGCCAGCAGTTACCGCGGGGGGAACATTCAGTACTTC.

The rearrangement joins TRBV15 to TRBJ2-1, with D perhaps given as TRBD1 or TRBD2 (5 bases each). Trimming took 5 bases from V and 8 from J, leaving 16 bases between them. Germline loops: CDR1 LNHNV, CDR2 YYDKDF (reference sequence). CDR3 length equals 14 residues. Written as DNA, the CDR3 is TGTGCCACCAGCGCCCGGGACCGCGAGGATGAGCAGTTCTTC. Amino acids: CATSARDREDEQFF.

The CDR3 bases are TGCGCCAGCAGCTTCTTCTCGACAGGGGCCCATAACACAGATACGCAGTATTTT. Protein sequence: CASSFFSTGAHNTDTQYF. The gene calls are TRBV5-1 and TRBJ2-3; 8 nucleotides agree with TRBD1. Germline loops: CDR1 SGHRS, CDR2 YFSETQ. V shed 2 bases and J 2 bases; nucleotides not matched to a gene: 13. This CDR3 has 18 residues. Together with reference TRBV5-1 and TRBJ2-3, the CDR3 gives the full variable domain: KAGVTQTPRYLIKTRGQQVTLSCSPISGHRSVSWYQQTPGQGLQFLFEYFSETQRNKGNFPGRFSGRQFSNSRSEMNVSTLELGDSALYLCASSFFSTGAHNTDTQYFGPGTRLTVL.

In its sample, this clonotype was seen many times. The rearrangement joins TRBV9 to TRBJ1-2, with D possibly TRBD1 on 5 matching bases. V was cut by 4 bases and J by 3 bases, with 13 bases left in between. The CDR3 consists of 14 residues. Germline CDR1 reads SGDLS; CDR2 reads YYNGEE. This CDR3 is CASSPSGTDYGYTF. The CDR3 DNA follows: TGTGCCAGCAGCCCCTCCGGGACGGACTATGGCTACACCTTC.

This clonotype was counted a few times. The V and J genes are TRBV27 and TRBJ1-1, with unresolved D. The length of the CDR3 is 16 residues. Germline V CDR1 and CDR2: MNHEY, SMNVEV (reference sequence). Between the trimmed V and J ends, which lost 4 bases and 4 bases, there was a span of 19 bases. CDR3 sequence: CASSSLPTVPGTEAFF. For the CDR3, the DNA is TGTGCCAGCAGTTCCCTACCGACGGTTCCAGGCACTGAAGCTTTCTTT.

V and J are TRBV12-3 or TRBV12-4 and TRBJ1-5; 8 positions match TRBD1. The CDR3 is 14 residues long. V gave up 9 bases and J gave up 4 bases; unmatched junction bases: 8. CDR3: CASTGGLLNQPQHF. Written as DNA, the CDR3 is TGTGCCAGTACAGGGGGACTTCTAAATCAGCCCCAGCATTTT.

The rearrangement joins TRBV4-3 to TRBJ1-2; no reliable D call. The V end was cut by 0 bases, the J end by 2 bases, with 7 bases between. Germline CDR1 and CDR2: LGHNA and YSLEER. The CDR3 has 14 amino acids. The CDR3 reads CASSQESENYGYTF. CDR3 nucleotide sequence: TGCGCCAGCAGCCAAGAATCAGAGAACTATGGCTACACCTTC.

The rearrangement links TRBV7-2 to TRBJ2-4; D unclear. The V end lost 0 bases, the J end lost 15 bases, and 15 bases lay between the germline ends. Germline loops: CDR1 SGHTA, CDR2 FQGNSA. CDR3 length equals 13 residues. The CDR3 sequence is CASSLAREKDPYF. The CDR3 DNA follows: TGTGCCAGCAGCTTAGCTCGTGAGAAGGACCCGTACTTC.

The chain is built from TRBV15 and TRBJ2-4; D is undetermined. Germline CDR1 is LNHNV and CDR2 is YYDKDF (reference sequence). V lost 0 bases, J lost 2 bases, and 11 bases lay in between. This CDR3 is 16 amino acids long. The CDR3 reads CATSRDIGLSKNIQYF. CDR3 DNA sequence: TGTGCCACCAGCAGAGATATAGGCTTGTCCAAAAACATTCAGTACTTC.

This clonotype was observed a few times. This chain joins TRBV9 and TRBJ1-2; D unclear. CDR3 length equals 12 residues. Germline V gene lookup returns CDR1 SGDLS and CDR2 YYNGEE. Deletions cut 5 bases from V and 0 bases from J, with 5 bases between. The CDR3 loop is CASRAANYGYTF. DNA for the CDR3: TGTGCCAGCAGGGCGGCTAACTATGGCTACACCTTC.

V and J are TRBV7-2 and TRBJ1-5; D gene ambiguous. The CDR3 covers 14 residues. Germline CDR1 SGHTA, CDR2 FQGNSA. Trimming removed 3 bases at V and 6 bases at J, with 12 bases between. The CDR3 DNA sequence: TGTGCCAGCAGCTTTGGACGGGAGACTCAGCCCCAGCATTTT. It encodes CASSFGRETQPQHF.

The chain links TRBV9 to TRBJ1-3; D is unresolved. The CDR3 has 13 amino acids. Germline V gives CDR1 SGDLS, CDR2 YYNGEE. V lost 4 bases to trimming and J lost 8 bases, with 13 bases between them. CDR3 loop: CASSPSLVDTIYF. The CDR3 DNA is TGTGCCAGCAGCCCCTCCTTGGTGGACACCATATATTTT. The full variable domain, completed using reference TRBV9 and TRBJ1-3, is DSGVTQTPKHLITATGQRVTLRCSPRSGDLSVYWYQQSLDQGLQFLIQYYNGEERAKGNILERFSAQQFPDLHSELNLSSLELGDSALYFCASSPSLVDTIYFGEGSWLTVV.